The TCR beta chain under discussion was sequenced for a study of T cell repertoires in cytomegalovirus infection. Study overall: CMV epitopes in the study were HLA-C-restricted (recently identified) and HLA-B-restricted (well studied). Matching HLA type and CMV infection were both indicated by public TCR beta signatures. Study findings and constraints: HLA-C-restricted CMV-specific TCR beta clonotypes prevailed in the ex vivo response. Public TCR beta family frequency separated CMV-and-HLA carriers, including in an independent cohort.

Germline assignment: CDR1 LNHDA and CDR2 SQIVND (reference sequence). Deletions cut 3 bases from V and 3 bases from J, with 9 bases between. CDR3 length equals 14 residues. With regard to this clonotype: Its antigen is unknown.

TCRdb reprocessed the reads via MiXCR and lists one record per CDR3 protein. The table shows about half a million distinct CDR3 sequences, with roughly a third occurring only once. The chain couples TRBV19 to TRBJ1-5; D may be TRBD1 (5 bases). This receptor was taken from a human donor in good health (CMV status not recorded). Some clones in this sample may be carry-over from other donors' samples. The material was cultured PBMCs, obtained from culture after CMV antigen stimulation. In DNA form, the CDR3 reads TGTGCCAGTAGTATGGTGGGGCACAATCAGCCCCAGCATTTT. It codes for CASSMVGHNQPQHF.